A selection of T cell receptor beta chains follows, all from one sample in a study of T cell changes during pregnancy in multiple sclerosis. Clones were read by immunoSEQ multiplex PCR, and TCRdb kept only the in-frame ones, dropping some. The sample yields roughly 49,000 clones, 90% to 95% seen once. Sequencing was performed on CD8+ T cells from peripheral blood mononuclear cells, taken after pregnancy. The receptor set was obtained from a female donor with multiple sclerosis, enrolled in a pregnancy study. The CDR3 runs from the conserved cysteine through the conserved F or W. The D gene is left open where the match is weak. Clone size is not always given. Where it is, it says once, few, many or a class for expanded clones.

cdr3_nt cdr3_aa v_call d_call clone_size j_call
TGTGCCAGCAGTGGAAGGGGCGCACCTACCCAGTACTTC CASSGRGAPTQYF TRBV6-1 . few TRBJ2-5
TGTGCCAGCAGCTTGTGGCAGGGGGCTTCTGGCTACACCTTC CASSLWQGASGYTF TRBV5-7 TRBD1 few TRBJ1-2
TGTGCCAGCAGTTTAACCGTTTTCACTAGCGGGGAGCCCTACGAGCAGTACTTC CASSLTVFTSGEPYEQYF TRBV27 TRBD2 . TRBJ2-7
TGCGCCAGCAGCCATGGACGACTAGCGGGGGGCTCTAGCACAGATACGCAGTATTTT CASSHGRLAGGSSTDTQYF TRBV4-1 TRBD2 . TRBJ2-3
TGTGCCAGCAGTGAAGTGGGGACAGGGACAGGAAACACCATATATTTT CASSEVGTGTGNTIYF TRBV2 TRBD1 . TRBJ1-3
TGTGCCAGCAGTCCAACGGGAGATGAGCAGTTCTTC CASSPTGDEQFF TRBV27 . . TRBJ2-1
TGTGCCAGCAGTTTATCGGCGACAGGGGGCGCCTACAATGAGCAGTTCTTC CASSLSATGGAYNEQFF TRBV27 TRBD1 . TRBJ2-1
TGTGCCAGCAGCTCCCTAGATCCACATTCACCCCTCCACTTT CASSSLDPHSPLHF TRBV27 . . TRBJ1-6
TGCAGCGCCAGACTCGTCAGCTCCTACAATGAGCAGTTCTTC CSARLVSSYNEQFF TRBV29-1 . . TRBJ2-1
TGCGCCAGCACCGGGGACAATGAAGAGACCCAGTACTTC CASTGDNEETQYF TRBV5-1 . . TRBJ2-5
TGCGCCAGCAGCCAAGGACAGGGGGCAGGTGGCTACACCTTC CASSQGQGAGGYTF TRBV4-1 TRBD1 few TRBJ1-2
TGTGCCAGCAGCCCCGGGTGGGAGCCCTACGAGCAGTACTTC CASSPGWEPYEQYF TRBV9 . . TRBJ2-7
TGTGCCAGCAGTGAAGGGCAGGGGGCTGCCTACGAGCAGTACTTC CASSEGQGAAYEQYF TRBV2 TRBD1 few TRBJ2-7
TGTGCCAGCAGATCGACGGCGGGCTACGAGCAGTACTTC CASRSTAGYEQYF TRBV7-9 . . TRBJ2-7
TGCGCCAGCAGCCAAGATCCGGGGATAGAGACCCAGTACTTC CASSQDPGIETQYF TRBV4-1 . . TRBJ2-5
TGTGCCAGCAGTGGTTCATTTACAGGTCAGACAACCCTGAGAAATCAGCCCCAGCATTTT CASSGSFTGQTTLRNQPQHF TRBV6-1 . . TRBJ1-5
TGTGCCACCAGCAGAGATCCCGGGGGGGGCTCTGGAAACACCATATATTTT CATSRDPGGGSGNTIYF TRBV15 . . TRBJ1-3
TGTGCCAGCAGCTGGACAGGGGGCAACACCGGGGAGCTGTTTTTT CASSWTGGNTGELFF TRBV7-2 TRBD1 . TRBJ2-2
TGTGCCAGCAGCTTGAGGGACAGCTCCTACGAGCAGTACTTC CASSLRDSSYEQYF TRBV7-9 TRBD1 . TRBJ2-7
TGTGCCAGCAGTTACTCTACACAGTCCGGTGAAAAACTGTTTTTT CASSYSTQSGEKLFF TRBV6-5 . . TRBJ1-4
TGTGCCAGCAGCCCGGGACAGACTAACACCGGGGAGCTGTTTTTT CASSPGQTNTGELFF TRBV6-6 TRBD1 . TRBJ2-2
TGTGCCAGCAGCTTAGAAAGTTGGTTGAATCCGGTCTACGAGCAGTACTTC CASSLESWLNPVYEQYF TRBV7-8 . . TRBJ2-7
TGCGCCAGCAGCCAAGAAGGACAGGGGGGGAGCATTCAGTACTTC CASSQEGQGGSIQYF TRBV4-3 TRBD1 . TRBJ2-4
TGCAGCGTCGCCCTTAGCGGGGGGGCCTACAATGAGCAGTTCTTC CSVALSGGAYNEQFF TRBV29-1 TRBD2 . TRBJ2-1
TGCGCCAGCAGCGACTACTCCTACAATGAGCAGTTCTTC CASSDYSYNEQFF TRBV4-1 . . TRBJ2-1
TGTGCCAGCACCCGACTATCGGGGGGTGGCGGGGCGGGGGCCAACGTCCTGACTTTC CASTRLSGGGGAGANVLTF TRBV21-1 . few TRBJ2-6
TGTGCCAGCAGCCAGGACAGGGAACGAAGCTCCTACAATGAGCAGTTCTTC CASSQDRERSSYNEQFF TRBV4-2 TRBD1 . TRBJ2-1
TGTGCCTGGAGAGAACAATCAGGGCCCCAGCATTTT CAWREQSGPQHF TRBV30 . . TRBJ1-5
TGCAGCGTTGACTCCGCGGGAGGGGTGGATGAGCAGTTCTTC CSVDSAGGVDEQFF TRBV29-1 TRBD2 once TRBJ2-1
TGTGCCAGCAGTGAGCCGGGACAGTACAATGAGCAGTTCTTC CASSEPGQYNEQFF TRBV6-1 TRBD1 . TRBJ2-1
TGTGCCAGCAGTTCGGGACAGCTCTCCTACGAGCAGTACTTC CASSSGQLSYEQYF TRBV27 TRBD1 . TRBJ2-7
TGTGCCAGCTCACCAATGGGGGGAGACACCTTC CASSPMGGDTF TRBV18 . . TRBJ1-2
TGCGCCAGCAGCCCCATACAGAACTCCTACGAGCAGTACTTC CASSPIQNSYEQYF TRBV5-1 . . TRBJ2-7
TGCGCCAGCAGCTTGGCTGGTTTAGCGGGAGTTATCCTCTACGAGCAGTACTTC CASSLAGLAGVILYEQYF TRBV5-1 TRBD2 . TRBJ2-7
TGTGCCAGCAGCCTGAACTTAAACACTGAAGCTTTCTTT CASSLNLNTEAFF TRBV6-4 . . TRBJ1-1
TGTGCCAGCAGTGAAGGGACAGGGCCTTACTACGAGCAGTACTTC CASSEGTGPYYEQYF TRBV6-1 TRBD1 . TRBJ2-7
TGTGCCAGCAGCCCTCCGACAGGGATAAACACTGAAGCTTTCTTT CASSPPTGINTEAFF TRBV7-2 TRBD1 few TRBJ1-1
TGTGCCAGCGCCGCAGGTAGAAACTCTGGAAACACCATATATTTT CASAAGRNSGNTIYF TRBV5-5 . . TRBJ1-3
TGTGCCAGCAGCCTCTCCTACGAGCAGTACTTC CASSLSYEQYF TRBV13 . . TRBJ2-7
TGTGCCACCCTCACTTATACAGGGAACACTGAAGCTTTCTTT CATLTYTGNTEAFF TRBV27 . . TRBJ1-1
TGTGCCAGCAGTTTAACCCTAGCGGACGCCTCGTTCACCGGGGAGCTGTTTTTT CASSLTLADASFTGELFF TRBV27 TRBD2 . TRBJ2-2
TGCGCCAGCAGTGAATGGCGGGAGGGACACAATGAGCAGTTCTTC CASSEWREGHNEQFF TRBV10-1 TRBD2 . TRBJ2-1
TGTGCCAGCAGCTCCAGGACAGGGCAAGCTGAAGCTTTCTTT CASSSRTGQAEAFF TRBV7-8 TRBD1 . TRBJ1-1
TGTGCCAGCAGCCCCCGGGGGGCCGGGGACCCAACAGATACGCAGTATTTT CASSPRGAGDPTDTQYF TRBV27 . . TRBJ2-3
TGTGCCAGCCTCGGGACTAGCGGATCTTCCTACGAGCAGTACTTC CASLGTSGSSYEQYF TRBV6-5 TRBD2 . TRBJ2-7
TGTGCCAGCAGTGAAGGCGGAGGGGACAACACCGGGGAGCTGTTTTTT CASSEGGGDNTGELFF TRBV6-4 . . TRBJ2-2
TGCGCCAGCAGCCAGCGACAGGGGACCTACAATGAGCAGTTCTTC CASSQRQGTYNEQFF TRBV4-1 TRBD1 . TRBJ2-1
TGTGCCAGCAGCTTAGAGGCAGGGTTCAACTATGGCTACACCTTC CASSLEAGFNYGYTF TRBV7-8 . . TRBJ1-2
TGTGCCAGCAGCCATGTTCCGGGACTTGGGACCTACGAGCAGTACTTC CASSHVPGLGTYEQYF TRBV5-8 . . TRBJ2-7
TGTGCCAGCAGTTTGGACAGGGCTAATCAGCCCCAGCATTTT CASSLDRANQPQHF TRBV27 TRBD1 . TRBJ1-5
TGTGCCAGCAGTTTATTAGTAGCGGGAGGGTACAATGAGCAGTTCTTC CASSLLVAGGYNEQFF TRBV27 TRBD2 . TRBJ2-1
TGTGCCAGCAGTCGCGCGGGGGGGGTCTTAGTGCAGTACTTC CASSRAGGVLVQYF TRBV27 TRBD2 . TRBJ2-7
TGTGCCAGCAGCTGGGGACTTAACACCGGGGAGCTGTTTTTT CASSWGLNTGELFF TRBV5-4 . . TRBJ2-2